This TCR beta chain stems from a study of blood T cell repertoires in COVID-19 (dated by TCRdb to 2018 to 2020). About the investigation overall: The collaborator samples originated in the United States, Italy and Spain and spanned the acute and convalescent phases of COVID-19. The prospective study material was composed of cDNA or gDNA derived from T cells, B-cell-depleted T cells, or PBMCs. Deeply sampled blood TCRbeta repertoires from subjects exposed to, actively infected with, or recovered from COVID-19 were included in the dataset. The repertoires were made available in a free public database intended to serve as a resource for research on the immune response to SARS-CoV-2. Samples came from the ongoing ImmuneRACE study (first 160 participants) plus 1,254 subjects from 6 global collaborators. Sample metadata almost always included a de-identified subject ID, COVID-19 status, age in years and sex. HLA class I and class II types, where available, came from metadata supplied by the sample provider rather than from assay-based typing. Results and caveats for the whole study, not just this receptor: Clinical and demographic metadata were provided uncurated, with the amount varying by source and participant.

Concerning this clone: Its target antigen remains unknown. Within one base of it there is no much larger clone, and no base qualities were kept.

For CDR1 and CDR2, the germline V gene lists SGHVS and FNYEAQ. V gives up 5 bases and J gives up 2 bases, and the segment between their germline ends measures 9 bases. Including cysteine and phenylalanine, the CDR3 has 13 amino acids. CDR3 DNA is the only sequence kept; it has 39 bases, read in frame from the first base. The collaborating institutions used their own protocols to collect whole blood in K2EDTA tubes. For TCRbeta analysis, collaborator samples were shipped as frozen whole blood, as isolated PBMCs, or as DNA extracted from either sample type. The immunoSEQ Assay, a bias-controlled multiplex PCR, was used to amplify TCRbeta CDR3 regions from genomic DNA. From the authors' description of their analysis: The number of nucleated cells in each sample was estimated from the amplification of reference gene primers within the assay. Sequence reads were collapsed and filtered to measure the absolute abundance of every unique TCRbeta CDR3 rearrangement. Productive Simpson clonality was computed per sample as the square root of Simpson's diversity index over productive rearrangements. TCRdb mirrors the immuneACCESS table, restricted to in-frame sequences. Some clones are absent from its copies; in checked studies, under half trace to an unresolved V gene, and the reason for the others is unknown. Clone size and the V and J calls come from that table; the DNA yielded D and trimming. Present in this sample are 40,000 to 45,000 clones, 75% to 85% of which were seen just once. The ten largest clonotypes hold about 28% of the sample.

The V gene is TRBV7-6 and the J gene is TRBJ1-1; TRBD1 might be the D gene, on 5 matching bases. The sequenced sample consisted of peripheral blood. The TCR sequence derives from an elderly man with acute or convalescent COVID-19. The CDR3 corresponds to CASSLDTNTEAFF. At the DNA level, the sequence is TGTGCCAGCAGCCTGGACACCAACACTGAAGCTTTCTTT.